The next 22 T cell receptor beta chains were all read from a single sample in a study of T cell therapy after organ transplantation. The time point here: 4-8 weeks after completion of therapy. The antigens of these receptors remain unknown. Data came from immunoSEQ multiplex PCR; TCRdb stores just in-frame clones and leaves some out. This table holds approximately 3,100 clones, approximately 80% found once. Sequences were derived from CD8+ T cells from blood, sampled after autologous CMV-specific T cell therapy. The receptors shown here come from a human patient who had received a solid organ transplant and had CMV disease. These T cells may partly come from the graft donor.

The rearrangement links TRBV7-6 to TRBJ2-7; the D is unclear. V lost 4 bases to trimming and J lost 0 bases, with 13 bases between them. CDR1 SGHVS and CDR2 FNYEAQ come from the germline V gene. This CDR3 has 15 residues. Here the CDR3 DNA reads TGTGCCAGCAGCTGGACGGGCGCTCCCTCCTACGAGCAGTACTTC. As protein: CASSWTGAPSYEQYF.

V gene TRBV27 combines with J gene TRBJ2-5; possible D gene TRBD1, 5 bases. The CDR3 is 14 amino acids. Deletions cut 4 bases from V and 4 bases from J, with 13 bases between. The V gene's germline CDR1 is MNHEY and CDR2 SMNVEV (reference sequence). The chain's CDR3 is CASSSRQGGETQYF. The CDR3 DNA follows: TGTGCCAGCAGTTCCCGCCAGGGTGGAGAGACCCAGTACTTC.

The chain carries TRBV11-2 and TRBJ1-1; D remains ambiguous. Germline CDR1 and CDR2: SGHAT and FQNNGV. This CDR3 comprises 12 residues. Trimming pared 6 bases from V and 7 bases from J, leaving 12 bases between. CDR3 region: CASSGLKGEAFF. CDR3 coding DNA: TGTGCCAGCAGTGGACTAAAGGGTGAAGCTTTCTTT.

The CDR3 reads CASSQETGGNTEAFF. CDR3 DNA: TGCGCCAGCAGCCAGGAGACAGGGGGGAACACTGAAGCTTTCTTT. The chain is built from TRBV4-3 and TRBJ1-1; 9 bases agree with TRBD1. J was trimmed by 1 base and V by 3 bases; bases with no gene match: 3. The CDR3 is 15 amino acids. Germline V lookup: CDR1 LGHNA, CDR2 YSLEER.

The chain combines TRBV7-9 with TRBJ2-1, with 7 bases identical to TRBD1. Germline lookup yields CDR1 SEHNR and CDR2 FQNEAQ (reference sequence). The length of the CDR3 is 16 residues. The ends lost 1 base at V and 3 bases at J; junction bases unmatched: 6. The CDR3 here is CASSLVMGQYYNEQFF. In DNA form, the CDR3 reads TGTGCCAGCAGCTTAGTAATGGGACAGTACTACAATGAGCAGTTCTTC.

This chain joins TRBV27 and TRBJ2-1, with TRBD2 matching over 8 bases. CDR1 is MNHEY, CDR2 SMNVEV, per germline (reference sequence). V dropped 2 bases and J dropped 7; count of bases not matched to a gene: 10. The CDR3 loop spans 16 amino acids. In DNA form, the CDR3 reads TGTGCCAGCAGTTTAAGGAGCGGGAGTAGGTGGAATGAGCAGTTCTTC. This codes for CASSLRSGSRWNEQFF.

This chain uses TRBV30 with TRBJ2-7, with 9 bases fitting TRBD1. V gave up 1 base and J gave up 3 bases; unmatched junction bases: 1. This CDR3 spans 13 amino acids. CDR1 is GTSNPN and CDR2 is SVGIG in the germline V gene (reference sequence). In DNA form, the CDR3 reads TGTGCCTGGAGTGCGGACAGGGGCTACGAGCAGTACTTC. This encodes CAWSADRGYEQYF.

The chain is built from TRBV27 and TRBJ2-7; 10 nucleotides match TRBD2. The junction had 6 bases not matched to a gene; V was cut back by 4 bases and J by 3 bases. Germline CDR1 MNHEY, CDR2 SMNVEV (reference sequence). CDR3 length equals 15 residues. CDR3 loop: CASSSRLAGVYEQYF. CDR3 DNA: TGTGCCAGCAGTTCGCGACTAGCGGGTGTCTACGAGCAGTACTTC.

The chain uses TRBV27 and TRBJ2-7, with D perhaps TRBD2 (5 bases). Trimming removed 6 bases from V and 3 bases from J, with 18 bases in between. The CDR3 consists of 15 residues. Germline V lookup: CDR1 MNHEY, CDR2 SMNVEV (reference sequence). DNA for the CDR3: TGTGCCAGCAGAGTCCGCGGGTTCTTAGACTACGAGCAGTACTTC. This gives the protein CASRVRGFLDYEQYF.

The CDR3, as DNA: TGTGCCTCCGCCCAGGACAGACCCTTCACCGGGGAGCTGTTTTTT. This translates into CASAQDRPFTGELFF. The chain carries TRBV27 and TRBJ2-2; D possibly corresponds to TRBD1 (6 bases). Trimming removed 11 bases from V and 4 bases from J, with 20 bases in between. The CDR3 runs to 15 residues. Germline CDR1 is MNHEY and CDR2 is SMNVEV (reference sequence).

In DNA form, the CDR3 reads TGTGCCAGCAGTATCACTAGCAATCAGCCCCAGCATTTT. It specifies CASSITSNQPQHF. This chain links TRBV28 with TRBJ1-5; D is uncertain. The V and J ends lost 5 bases and 0 bases respectively, with 5 bases between them. CDR1 is MDHEN, CDR2 SYDVKM, per germline. The CDR3 runs 13 residues.

V is TRBV29-1 and J is TRBJ2-7; either TRBD1 or TRBD2 may supply D (6 bases each). V was clipped by 5 bases and J by 5 bases, with 16 bases between them. Germline loops: CDR1 SQVTM, CDR2 ANQGSEA. The CDR3 runs to 13 residues. The CDR3: CSVPGAAPDEQYF. The CDR3 DNA sequence: TGCAGCGTTCCGGGGGCAGCCCCCGACGAGCAGTACTTC.

The rearrangement links TRBV7-3 to TRBJ2-2, with TRBD2 identical over 11 bases. V lost 4 bases, J lost 2 bases, and 9 bases stayed unmatched. The germline CDR1 and CDR2 sequences are SGHTA and FQGTGA. CDR3 length: 18 amino acids. The CDR3 DNA sequence: TGTGCCAGCAGCTCCTCCCTAGCGGGGGGACTCAACACCGGGGAGCTGTTTTTT. Amino acids: CASSSSLAGGLNTGELFF.

V and J are TRBV28 and TRBJ2-2, with D tentatively TRBD1 (6 bases). CDR3 length equals 15 residues. V was cut by 3 bases and J by 5 bases, with 13 bases left in between. From germline, CDR1 is MDHEN and CDR2 SYDVKM. The CDR3 is CASSFYREVTGELFF. The CDR3 DNA reads as TGTGCCAGCAGTTTTTACAGGGAAGTGACCGGGGAGCTGTTTTTT.

The rearrangement links TRBV4-1 to TRBJ2-7; 7 bases match TRBD2. The V and J ends lost 3 bases and 0 bases, in that order; junction bases with no gene match: 5. The germline CDR1 and CDR2 sequences are MGHRA and YSYEKL. The CDR3 contains 15 residues. The CDR3 sequence: CASSQLADYSYEQYF. DNA for the CDR3: TGCGCCAGCAGCCAGCTAGCGGACTACTCCTACGAGCAGTACTTC.

V gene TRBV6-5 combines with J gene TRBJ2-1; 7 positions match TRBD2. CDR3 length: 15 residues. CDR1 is MNHEY and CDR2 is SVGAGI in the germline V gene. Unmatched junction bases numbered 4, after V lost 4 bases and J lost 1 base. The CDR3 DNA reads TGTGCCAGCAGTTCGAAAGCGGGGTCCTACAATGAGCAGTTCTTC. This translates into CASSSKAGSYNEQFF.

The chain has TRBV5-5 and TRBJ1-1, with D perhaps TRBD1 (5 bases). CDR3 size: 17 residues. Germline V CDR1 and CDR2: SGHKS, YYEKEE (reference sequence). Trimming shortened V by 2 bases and J by 2 bases, and 19 bases separated the two germline ends. CDR3 DNA sequence: TGTGCCAGCAGCTTTGGGCAGGCTGGGGCCTTTAACACTGAAGCTTTCTTT. Its protein is CASSFGQAGAFNTEAFF.

This clone was seen a handful of times. The rearrangement uses TRBV7-2 and TRBJ1-1, with D possibly TRBD1 on 5 matching bases. The V gene lost 4 bases and the J gene lost 7 bases, with 13 bases spanning the gap. The CDR3 totals 13 residues. Germline V gives CDR1 SGHTA, CDR2 FQGNSA. The CDR3 nucleotides are TGTGCCAGCAGCTCCTCGGCAGGGTATGAAGCTTTCTTT. Translating it yields CASSSSAGYEAFF.

The rearrangement links TRBV28 to TRBJ1-5; D gene uncertain. This CDR3 comprises 12 residues. V gave up 3 bases and J gave up 6 bases, with 6 bases separating them. Per the germline V gene, CDR1 is MDHEN and CDR2 is SYDVKM. CDR3 amino acids: CASSFSSQPQHF. The CDR3 region has the DNA TGTGCCAGCAGTTTCAGTAGTCAGCCCCAGCATTTT.

The CDR3 is CASSQGPSYGYTF. Here the CDR3 DNA reads TGCGCCAGCAGCCAAGGTCCGTCGTATGGCTACACCTTC. The chain is built from TRBV4-1 and TRBJ1-2, with D uncertain. Deletions cut 1 base from V and 5 bases from J, with 8 bases between. CDR3 size: 13 residues. Germline V gives CDR1 MGHRA, CDR2 YSYEKL.

This chain joins TRBV25-1 and TRBJ2-1; D not resolved. The germline V gene has CDR1 MGHDK and CDR2 SYGVNS. Trimming cost V 4 bases and J 9 bases, with 13 bases left between them. The CDR3 runs to 13 residues. The CDR3 spells CASSVTALVEQFF. In DNA form, the CDR3 reads TGTGCCAGCAGTGTTACAGCTTTGGTTGAGCAGTTCTTC. The full variable domain, completed using reference TRBV25-1 and TRBJ2-1, is EADIYQTPRYLVIGTGKKITLECSQTMGHDKMYWYQQDPGMELHLIHYSYGVNSTEKGDLSSESTVSRIRTEHFPLTLESARPSHTSQYLCASSVTALVEQFFGPGTRLTVL.

V and J are TRBV7-9 and TRBJ2-1; weak D call: TRBD2 (6 bases). The germline V gene encodes CDR1 SEHNR and CDR2 FQNEAQ (reference sequence). The CDR3 is 13 amino acids. V lost 0 bases to trimming and J lost 7 bases, with 7 bases between them. Here the CDR3 reads CASSLAGLNEQFF. The CDR3 DNA sequence: TGTGCCAGCAGCTTAGCGGGACTGAATGAGCAGTTCTTC.